The rows below give T cell receptor beta chains drawn from one sample of a study of T cell responses to AZD1222 COVID-19 vaccine. The repertoire was sequenced with immunoSEQ multiplex PCR; TCRdb's copy has only in-frame clones and lacks some. The data show about 150,000 clones, with nearly 90% seen just once and approximately 5.1% held by the top ten. Source: peripheral blood, taken on day 0 of AZD1222 vaccination. These TCRs come from an adult in good health. CDR3s include the opening cysteine and the closing phenylalanine or tryptophan. D genes are given only for firm matches. Not every row has a clone size; where given, it reads once, few, many or a size class.

v_call,clone_size,cdr3_length,d_call,j_call,cdr3_nt,cdr3_aa
TRBV6-1,once,15,NA,TRBJ1-5,TGTGCCAGCAGTGAAATGACCCGTTCTTCTCAGCCCCAGCATTTT,CASSEMTRSSQPQHF
TRBV11-2,NA,13,NA,TRBJ1-2,TGTGCCAGCAGCTTAGAACAGCACTATGGCTACACCTTC,CASSLEQHYGYTF
TRBV24-1,NA,15,NA,TRBJ1-5,TGTGCCACCAGTGAGCCGACCGGGGCATTTGGGCCCCAGCATTTT,CATSEPTGAFGPQHF
TRBV7-9,NA,15,TRBD1,TRBJ2-7,TGTGCCAGCAGCAACCGGGACAGAAAATTCTACGAGCAGTACTTC,CASSNRDRKFYEQYF
TRBV18,NA,18,TRBD2,TRBJ2-3,TGTGCCAGCTCAAGGACTAGCGGGTCCCTAAGAAGCACAGATACGCAGTATTTT,CASSRTSGSLRSTDTQYF
TRBV28,NA,15,TRBD2,TRBJ2-7,TGTGCCAGCAGCCGGGTTAGCGGGAGGGGCTACGAGCAGTACTTC,CASSRVSGRGYEQYF
TRBV19,NA,15,NA,TRBJ2-7,TGTGCCAGTTCAAGATCGGGACTTGGGTCCTACGAGCAGTACTTC,CASSRSGLGSYEQYF
TRBV7-2,NA,14,TRBD1,TRBJ1-2,TGTGCCAGCAGCCTCGGGACAGGGAACTATGGCTACACCTTC,CASSLGTGNYGYTF
TRBV2,NA,13,NA,TRBJ1-4,TGTGCCAGCAGTGCACGGGAGAGGGAAAAACTGTTTTTT,CASSAREREKLFF
TRBV5-4,NA,15,TRBD1,TRBJ1-1,TGTGCCAGCAGCGCCGACAGGGGGGGGGACACTGAAGCTTTCTTT,CASSADRGGDTEAFF
TRBV7-6,NA,18,TRBD2,TRBJ2-3,TGTGCCAGCAGCTTACTCGGGAGGGGACTAGCGAGGAGGGATACGCAGTATTTT,CASSLLGRGLARRDTQYF
TRBV12-3/TRBV12-4,NA,12,NA,TRBJ1-2,TGTGCCAGCAGTTTAGAGGGGTATGGCTACACCTTC,CASSLEGYGYTF
TRBV15,NA,15,NA,TRBJ2-1,TGTGCCACCAGCAGACAGACTAGGAACTACAATGAGCAGTTCTTC,CATSRQTRNYNEQFF
TRBV6-5,NA,15,NA,TRBJ2-2,TGTGCCAGCAGTTACGACTCGGCGAACACCGGGGAGCTGTTTTTT,CASSYDSANTGELFF
TRBV19,NA,15,TRBD1,TRBJ2-7,TGTGCCAGTAGTATAGGTGGGACAGGGACCTACGAGCAGTACTTC,CASSIGGTGTYEQYF
TRBV4-1,NA,17,TRBD2,TRBJ2-5,TGCGCCAGCAGCCGCAATCCCGGGACTAGCGGCAAAGAGACCCAGTACTTC,CASSRNPGTSGKETQYF
TRBV10-1,NA,16,TRBD2,TRBJ2-7,TGCGCCAGCAGTGAGTCGGGTCTAGCGGGAGAGTACGAGCAGTACTTC,CASSESGLAGEYEQYF
TRBV21-1,NA,18,NA,TRBJ2-2,TGTGCCAGCAGCATCACGAGGGGCGGGACTTATAACACCGGGGAGCTGTTTTTT,CASSITRGGTYNTGELFF
TRBV7-2,NA,14,TRBD1,TRBJ1-2,TGTGCCAGCAGCTTATGGGACAGGACCTATGGCTACACCTTC,CASSLWDRTYGYTF
TRBV19,NA,15,NA,TRBJ1-1,TGTGCCAGTAGTTCTATCCGGGACGGGGGCACTGAAGCTTTCTTT,CASSSIRDGGTEAFF
TRBV15,NA,15,NA,TRBJ2-1,TGTGCCACCAGCAGAGATACGGGGCCTGGAAATGAGCAGTTCTTC,CATSRDTGPGNEQFF
TRBV18,NA,15,NA,TRBJ1-2,TGTGCCAGCTCCCGGGAAGGGAATACTAACTATGGCTACACCTTC,CASSREGNTNYGYTF
TRBV7-9,once,14,NA,TRBJ2-7,TGTGCCAGCAGCTTGGGCAGGACCACCTACGAGCAGTACTTC,CASSLGRTTYEQYF
TRBV19,NA,16,NA,TRBJ1-5,TGTGCCAGTAAGGACACCGCGACAGCGATCTATCAGCCCCAGCATTTT,CASKDTATAIYQPQHF
TRBV28,NA,14,TRBD1,TRBJ1-4,TGTGCCACACAAGGGGCAGGGGGAAATGAAAAACTGTTTTTT,CATQGAGGNEKLFF
TRBV9,NA,12,NA,TRBJ2-3,TGTGCCAGCAGCGTAGATGCAGATACGCAGTATTTT,CASSVDADTQYF
TRBV4-3,NA,13,NA,TRBJ2-7,TGCGCCAGCAGCCAAGTCTATGTGGGGGAGCAGTACTTC,CASSQVYVGEQYF
TRBV7-3,NA,16,TRBD2,TRBJ2-1,TGTGCCAGCAGCTCCTCGACTAGCGGGAGAAGGAATGAGCAGTTCTTC,CASSSSTSGRRNEQFF
TRBV6-4,NA,15,TRBD1,TRBJ1-4,TGTGCCAGCAGTGACTGGGGACAGGGGAATGAAAAACTGTTTTTT,CASSDWGQGNEKLFF
TRBV24-1,NA,14,NA,TRBJ1-2,TGTGCCACCAGTGAGGGGGGAACCTACTCTGGCTACACCTTC,CATSEGGTYSGYTF
TRBV6-1,NA,14,NA,TRBJ2-7,TGTGCCAGCAGTGAAGATTTTGCCACCAGCATTGGGTACTTC,CASSEDFATSIGYF
TRBV15,NA,14,NA,TRBJ1-1,TGTGCCACCAGCAGATTGGTTGGGGACGGTGAAGCTTTCTTT,CATSRLVGDGEAFF
TRBV19,NA,14,NA,TRBJ1-5,TGTGCCAGTAGTTCCCCGGGACTCGGGCAGCCCCAGCATTTT,CASSSPGLGQPQHF
TRBV11-3,once,15,NA,TRBJ2-1,TGTGCCAGCAGCAATGGCTATCCGGGGAACAATGAGCAGTTCTTC,CASSNGYPGNNEQFF
TRBV19,NA,15,TRBD1,TRBJ2-1,TGTGCCAGTAGTAAGGGACAGCTTCGCTACAATGAGCAGTTCTTC,CASSKGQLRYNEQFF